Listed below are T cell receptor beta chains from one sample, sequenced in a study of shared clonotypes between healthy human individuals. Using immunoSEQ multiplex PCR, the repertoire was profiled, and TCRdb retains in-frame clones only, with some absent. The sample holds roughly 220,000 clones, about 65% seen once. The sample taken for sequencing was memory CD4+ T cells sorted from blood. These receptors were taken from a man aged 25 to 40 in good health. Each CDR3 is given with its conserved first and last residue. The order of the fields is D gene, clone size, J gene, V gene, CDR3 protein, CDR3 DNA. The D gene is left open where the match is weak. Only part of the rows carry a size: once, few, many, or a class if the clone is expanded.

D gene: NA
clone size: NA
J gene: TRBJ1-2
V gene: TRBV18
CDR3 protein: CASSVSPSNYGYTF
CDR3 DNA: TGTGCCAGCTCCGTTAGTCCCTCAAACTATGGCTACACCTTC

D gene: NA
clone size: NA
J gene: TRBJ2-5
V gene: TRBV30
CDR3 protein: CACPGGRYQETQYF
CDR3 DNA: TGTGCCTGCCCTGGTGGGCGGTACCAAGAGACCCAGTACTTC

D gene: TRBD1
clone size: NA
J gene: TRBJ2-7
V gene: TRBV5-3
CDR3 protein: CARSLGQGTGEQYF
CDR3 DNA: TGTGCCAGAAGCCTGGGACAGGGGACGGGCGAGCAGTACTTC

D gene: NA
clone size: NA
J gene: TRBJ2-7
V gene: TRBV2
CDR3 protein: CASRREGTIYEQYF
CDR3 DNA: TGTGCCAGCCGGAGAGAGGGAACAATCTACGAGCAGTACTTC

D gene: TRBD2
clone size: NA
J gene: TRBJ2-3
V gene: TRBV2
CDR3 protein: CASSASSGSWQDTQYF
CDR3 DNA: TGTGCCAGCAGTGCATCTAGCGGGAGTTGGCAAGATACGCAGTATTTT

D gene: NA
clone size: NA
J gene: TRBJ2-3
V gene: TRBV6-6
CDR3 protein: CASLAPSTDTQYF
CDR3 DNA: TGTGCCAGTTTAGCGCCGAGCACAGATACGCAGTATTTT

D gene: TRBD1
clone size: NA
J gene: TRBJ2-7
V gene: TRBV30
CDR3 protein: CAWTPAGGAYEQYF
CDR3 DNA: TGTGCCTGGACCCCCGCAGGGGGCGCCTACGAGCAGTACTTC

D gene: NA
clone size: NA
J gene: TRBJ2-5
V gene: TRBV6-5
CDR3 protein: CASSYSYRTAQETQYF
CDR3 DNA: TGTGCCAGCAGTTACTCGTACCGGACAGCCCAAGAGACCCAGTACTTC

D gene: NA
clone size: many
J gene: TRBJ2-2
V gene: TRBV14
CDR3 protein: CASSRRDGGPGELFF
CDR3 DNA: TGTGCCAGCAGCCGGCGGGACGGGGGCCCCGGGGAGCTGTTTTTT

D gene: NA
clone size: once
J gene: TRBJ2-7
V gene: TRBV28
CDR3 protein: CASRGFQPSYEQYF
CDR3 DNA: TGTGCCAGCAGGGGCTTCCAGCCCTCCTACGAGCAGTACTTC

D gene: NA
clone size: NA
J gene: TRBJ2-7
V gene: TRBV5-6
CDR3 protein: CASSPTQLGATDEQYF
CDR3 DNA: TGTGCCAGCAGCCCAACTCAACTAGGGGCAACGGACGAGCAGTACTTC

D gene: NA
clone size: NA
J gene: TRBJ2-3
V gene: TRBV6-1
CDR3 protein: CASRTITDTQYF
CDR3 DNA: TGTGCCAGCAGAACGATCACAGATACGCAGTATTTT

D gene: NA
clone size: once
J gene: TRBJ2-5
V gene: TRBV29-1
CDR3 protein: CSVGMGQETQYF
CDR3 DNA: TGCAGCGTTGGGATGGGCCAAGAGACCCAGTACTTC

D gene: NA
clone size: once
J gene: TRBJ1-4
V gene: TRBV11-2
CDR3 protein: CASSLSQSNEKLFF
CDR3 DNA: TGTGCCAGCAGCTTATCGCAGTCTAATGAAAAACTGTTTTTT

D gene: NA
clone size: few
J gene: TRBJ2-5
V gene: TRBV10-1
CDR3 protein: CASSEGIGAQETQYF
CDR3 DNA: TGCGCCAGCAGTGAGGGGATCGGGGCTCAAGAGACCCAGTACTTC

D gene: NA
clone size: once
J gene: TRBJ1-1
V gene: TRBV18
CDR3 protein: CASSPNAGGTEAFF
CDR3 DNA: TGTGCCAGCTCACCAAATGCGGGCGGAACTGAAGCTTTCTTT

D gene: NA
clone size: NA
J gene: TRBJ2-7
V gene: TRBV6-1
CDR3 protein: CASSRLYEQYF
CDR3 DNA: TGTGCCAGCAGTCGATTATACGAGCAGTACTTC

D gene: TRBD2
clone size: few
J gene: TRBJ2-1
V gene: TRBV27
CDR3 protein: CASTTFPSGSWGEQFF
CDR3 DNA: TGTGCCAGCACCACCTTTCCTAGCGGGTCATGGGGTGAGCAGTTCTTC

D gene: NA
clone size: NA
J gene: TRBJ1-5
V gene: TRBV14
CDR3 protein: CASSHNQVQPQHF
CDR3 DNA: TGTGCCAGCAGCCATAATCAGGTTCAGCCCCAGCATTTT

D gene: TRBD1
clone size: NA
J gene: TRBJ1-4
V gene: TRBV5-1
CDR3 protein: CASRPGQDSEKLFF
CDR3 DNA: TGCGCCAGCAGACCGGGACAGGACTCTGAAAAACTGTTTTTT

D gene: TRBD1
clone size: many
J gene: TRBJ1-4
V gene: TRBV15
CDR3 protein: CATSRKTGTANEKLFF
CDR3 DNA: TGTGCCACCAGCAGAAAAACCGGGACAGCAAATGAAAAACTGTTTTTT

D gene: NA
clone size: NA
J gene: TRBJ2-1
V gene: TRBV19
CDR3 protein: CASSISRVQFF
CDR3 DNA: TGTGCCAGTAGTATATCTAGGGTGCAGTTCTTC

D gene: NA
clone size: NA
J gene: TRBJ2-3
V gene: TRBV11-3
CDR3 protein: CASSLDLGTDTQYF
CDR3 DNA: TGTGCCAGCAGCTTAGATCTCGGGACAGATACGCAGTATTTT

D gene: NA
clone size: NA
J gene: TRBJ1-3
V gene: TRBV20-1
CDR3 protein: CSVETGNTIYF
CDR3 DNA: TGCAGTGTCGAAACTGGAAACACCATATATTTT

D gene: TRBD2
clone size: once
J gene: TRBJ2-4
V gene: TRBV11-2
CDR3 protein: CASSFLRGVPIQYF
CDR3 DNA: TGTGCCAGCAGCTTCCTTCGGGGGGTTCCCATTCAGTACTTC

D gene: NA
clone size: NA
J gene: TRBJ2-3
V gene: TRBV5-1
CDR3 protein: CASSLAPPTTDTQYF
CDR3 DNA: TGCGCCAGCAGCTTGGCCCCCCCAACCACAGATACGCAGTATTTT

D gene: TRBD1
clone size: few
J gene: TRBJ2-3
V gene: TRBV5-1
CDR3 protein: CASSFTGETDTQYF
CDR3 DNA: TGCGCCAGCAGCTTCACAGGGGAGACAGATACGCAGTATTTT

D gene: NA
clone size: NA
J gene: TRBJ2-1
V gene: TRBV7-9
CDR3 protein: CASSLVGLSPPHNEQFF
CDR3 DNA: TGTGCCAGCAGCTTAGTTGGACTAAGCCCGCCCCACAATGAGCAGTTCTTC

D gene: TRBD1
clone size: NA
J gene: TRBJ2-2
V gene: TRBV5-1
CDR3 protein: CASSLQGARTGELFF
CDR3 DNA: TGCGCCAGCAGCTTACAGGGGGCGCGGACCGGGGAGCTGTTTTTT

D gene: NA
clone size: NA
J gene: TRBJ1-2
V gene: TRBV7-8
CDR3 protein: CASSLAGQGTRYGYTF
CDR3 DNA: TGTGCCAGCAGCTTAGCGGGGCAGGGGACGAGATATGGCTACACCTTC

D gene: NA
clone size: NA
J gene: TRBJ2-3
V gene: TRBV10-3
CDR3 protein: CAISEHSGTDTQYF
CDR3 DNA: TGTGCCATCAGTGAGCACTCGGGCACAGATACGCAGTATTTT

D gene: TRBD1
clone size: few
J gene: TRBJ1-1
V gene: TRBV5-4
CDR3 protein: CASSLGGQGNTEAFF
CDR3 DNA: TGTGCCAGCAGCTTGGGCGGACAGGGGAACACTGAAGCTTTCTTT

D gene: NA
clone size: NA
J gene: TRBJ2-3
V gene: TRBV30
CDR3 protein: CAWSAGSDMRQYF
CDR3 DNA: TGTGCCTGGAGTGCGGGAAGTGATATGAGGCAGTATTTT

D gene: NA
clone size: few
J gene: TRBJ2-1
V gene: TRBV28
CDR3 protein: CASSPTDGYNEQFF
CDR3 DNA: TGTGCCAGCAGTCCCACGGATGGGTACAATGAGCAGTTCTTC

D gene: TRBD2
clone size: NA
J gene: TRBJ2-1
V gene: TRBV5-8
CDR3 protein: CASSFSPSGRAWVYEQFF
CDR3 DNA: TGTGCCAGCAGCTTCTCGCCTAGCGGGAGGGCCTGGGTGTATGAGCAGTTCTTC

D gene: TRBD1
clone size: NA
J gene: TRBJ2-7
V gene: TRBV4-3
CDR3 protein: CASSLHRGPTYEQYF
CDR3 DNA: TGCGCCAGCAGCCTTCACAGGGGGCCCACCTACGAGCAGTACTTC